The clone carrying this T cell receptor (beta chain) was counted ten times or more. Its antigen is unknown. The time point denotes: newly diagnosed GD, antithyroid drugs for less than 3 months. With RNA extracted from PBMCs as input, the TCR library was made. V lost 1 base, J lost 1 base, and 10 bases lay in between. The length of the CDR3 is 15 residues. The TCR beta library used iRepertoire HTBI primers with Arm-PCR amplification of CDR3. Each CDR3 protein gets one entry after TCRdb re-called the multiplex PCR reads with MiXCR. The data show 400,000 to 500,000 distinct CDR3 sequences, about 15% seen once. This sample stems from a study of regulatory T cells in long-lasting Graves disease. Study results and limitations: Researchers examined only peripheral blood and not thyroid tissue. Persistent disease preferred TRBV28, TRBJ1-2 and TRBJ2-5; new disease, TRBV20-1 and TRBJ2-1.

This sample was shared with a second study, whose subject was T cells in Graves' hyperthyroidism and ophthalmopathy. That report notes: Initially, a first-round RT-PCR of the TCR CDR3 employed the HTBI primer set. A 13 V-J signature model discriminated ophthalmopathy versus stable hyperthyroidism.

V gene TRBV12-3 or TRBV12-4 combines with J gene TRBJ1-2, with D uncertain. This TCR derives from a middle-aged woman with Graves disease. The specimen was peripheral blood mononuclear cells (PBMCs), collected at new diagnosis, from a patient treated with antithyroid drugs. This CDR3 reads CASSLGGTLNYGYTF. CDR3 nucleotides: TGTGCCAGCAGTTTAGGGGGAACCCTTAACTATGGCTACACCTTC.